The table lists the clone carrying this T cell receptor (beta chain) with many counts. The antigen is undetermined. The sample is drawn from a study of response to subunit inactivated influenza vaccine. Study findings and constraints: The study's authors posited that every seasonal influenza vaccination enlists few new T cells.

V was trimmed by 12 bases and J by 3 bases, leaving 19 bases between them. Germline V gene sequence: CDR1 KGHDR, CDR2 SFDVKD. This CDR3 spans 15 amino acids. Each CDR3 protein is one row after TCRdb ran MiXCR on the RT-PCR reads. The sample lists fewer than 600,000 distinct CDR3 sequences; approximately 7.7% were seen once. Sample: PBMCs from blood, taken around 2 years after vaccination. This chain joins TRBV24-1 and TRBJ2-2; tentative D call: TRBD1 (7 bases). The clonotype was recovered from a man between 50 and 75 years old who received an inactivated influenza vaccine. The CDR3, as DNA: TGTGCCGCACGGCGGGACAGAGGTTACACCGGGGAGCTGTTTTTT. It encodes CAARRDRGYTGELFF.